This TCR beta chain is from a study of graft-versus-host responses after intestinal transplantation. Clones were sequenced by immunoSEQ multiplex PCR, and TCRdb holds only the in-frame ones, with some missing. The sample lists some 150,000 clones, around 90% occurring once. Germline CDR1 reads LGHNA; CDR2 reads YSLEER. V shed 1 base and J shed 7 bases, with 19 bases lying between them. The CDR3 is 16 amino acids. With respect to this clone: Its antigen is unidentified.

The source material was unstimulated CD4+ T cells sorted from spleen or lymph node cells, sampled before intestinal transplant. The chain links TRBV4-3 to TRBJ2-5; a possible D gene is TRBD1 (6 bases). This TCR was sampled from a human donor who received an intestinal transplant. CDR3 sequence: CASSQAVDVRGGTQYF. Written as DNA, the CDR3 is TGCGCCAGCAGCCAAGCGGTAGACGTGAGAGGGGGGACCCAGTACTTC.